This TCR beta chain came from a study of shared clonotypes between healthy human individuals. Original data processing: Filtering differed, since immunoSEQ gave only junction sequences and no quality scores. Measured with immunoSEQ multiplex PCR; TCRdb has only the in-frame clones, and not every one. D and trimming come from the DNA, and the V and J calls and clone size come from that table. In the table there are 1.6 million or so clones, roughly 96% of which are singletons. In regard to this clone: Its antigen is as yet unknown.

Study-level findings and limits: Shared clonotypes: 4.5% to 5% naive CD4, around 3.4% naive CD8, about 2.4% memory CD4, under 0.45% memory CD8.

This CDR3 is built from 16 residues. The germline V gene encodes CDR1 MGHDK and CDR2 SYGVNS. V lost 2 bases and J 0 bases, leaving 11 bases between the germline ends. The chain combines TRBV25-1 with TRBJ1-3; D gene ambiguous. Sequenced sample: naive CD4+ T cells sorted from blood. The subset was: CD45RA+ positively selected. This TCR was sampled from a man aged 25 to 45 in good health. Written as DNA, the CDR3 is TGTGCCAGCAGTGAACCGAAGTTGATCTCTGGAAACACCATATATTTT. Its protein product is CASSEPKLISGNTIYF.